Shown below are 24 T cell receptor beta chains from a single sample sequenced in a study of T cell responses to AZD1222 COVID-19 vaccine. Measured with immunoSEQ multiplex PCR; TCRdb has only the in-frame clones, and not every one. The data contain 140,000 to 150,000 clones, approximately 85% of them singletons. The starting material was peripheral blood, obtained on day 0 of MenACWY control vaccination. The receptors shown here come from an adult in good health.

The rearrangement links TRBV19 to TRBJ1-6, with D perhaps TRBD1 (5 bases). V lost 1 base and J lost 3, with 7 bases in between. The CDR3 runs 15 residues. The V gene's germline CDR1 is LNHDA and CDR2 SQIVND (reference sequence). The CDR3: CASSIGGGYNSPLHF. DNA of the CDR3: TGTGCCAGTAGTATAGGCGGGGGCTATAATTCACCCCTCCACTTT.

The J gene is TRBJ1-1, the V gene TRBV5-6; tentatively, D is TRBD1 (5 bases). The ends were cut back, 4 bases at V and 8 bases at J, with 12 bases in the middle. The CDR3 loop spans 12 amino acids. Germline V gene data show CDR1 as SGHDT and CDR2 as YYEEEE. This CDR3 reads CASSLGRWEAFF. The CDR3 region has the DNA TGTGCCAGCAGCCTGGGACGCTGGGAAGCTTTCTTT.

This clone was found a few times. The chain recombines TRBV6-4 with TRBJ1-5; possible D gene TRBD1, 5 bases. The CDR3 runs 15 residues. Per germline, CDR1 MRHNA and CDR2 SNTAGT. Trimming took 5 bases from V and 7 from J, leaving 18 bases between them. The CDR3 nucleotides read TGTGCCAGCAGTTGCAGGGAGGATCTCAACCAGCCCCAGCATTTT. It yields the protein CASSCREDLNQPQHF.

The chain carries TRBV4-1 and TRBJ2-1, with TRBD2 matching 7 bases. CDR3 length: 15 amino acids. After removal of 0 bases from V and 6 bases from J, the junction contained 5 bases not matched to a gene. Germline CDR1 reads MGHRA; CDR2 reads YSYEKL. This CDR3 is CASSQDEGRGNEQFF. The DNA for the CDR3 is TGCGCCAGCAGCCAAGATGAGGGGAGGGGCAATGAGCAGTTCTTC.

The V and J genes are TRBV30 and TRBJ1-6, with TRBD1 as a possible D gene (5 bases). Looked up from germline, CDR1 is GTSNPN and CDR2 is SVGIG (reference sequence). The CDR3 is made up of 13 amino acids. V was clipped by 7 bases and J by 3 bases, with 10 bases between them. DNA for the CDR3: TGTGCCTCCCGGGGGATCTATAATTCACCCCTCCACTTT. Protein sequence: CASRGIYNSPLHF.

In this sample, this clone turned up once. CDR3 sequence reads: CASSPGLGVRDQPQHF. The CDR3 DNA reads as TGCGCCAGCAGCCCCGGACTCGGGGTGCGGGATCAGCCCCAGCATTTT. The chain has TRBV5-1 and TRBJ1-5, with D uncertain. Looked up from germline, CDR1 is SGHRS and CDR2 is YFSETQ. CDR3 length: 16 residues. The V end lost 4 bases, the J end lost 5 bases, and 19 bases lay between the germline ends.

V gene TRBV12-3 or TRBV12-4 combines with J gene TRBJ2-2; the D gene is possibly TRBD2 (7 bases). CDR3 size: 12 residues. V was pared by 8 bases and J by 6 bases, with 10 bases between. This chain's CDR3 is CASGEGAGELFF. In DNA, the CDR3 is TGTGCCAGCGGGGAGGGGGCCGGGGAGCTGTTTTTT.

This chain joins TRBV4-2 and TRBJ2-3, with a tentative D call TRBD1 (6 bases). Between the trimmed V and J ends, which lost 4 bases and 1 base, there was a span of 9 bases. The length of the CDR3 is 14 residues. Germline V gene data show CDR1 as LGHNA and CDR2 as YNFKEQ. For the CDR3, the DNA is TGTGCCAGCAGCCCGAGGACAGGCACAGATACGCAGTATTTT. This codes for CASSPRTGTDTQYF.

The chain is built from TRBV14 and TRBJ1-1; weak D call: TRBD1 (5 bases). This CDR3 comprises 15 residues. In germline, CDR1 is SGHDN, CDR2 FVKESK. Trimming removed 5 bases from V and 1 base from J, with 14 bases in between. The CDR3 nucleotides read TGTGCCAGCAGCTCAGTCTCGGGACGGAACACTGAAGCTTTCTTT. It codes for CASSSVSGRNTEAFF.

V and J are TRBV5-1 and TRBJ2-1; D uncertain. Germline V gene sequence: CDR1 SGHRS, CDR2 YFSETQ. This CDR3 is 15 amino acids long. V lost 0 bases and J lost 0, with 7 bases in between. Written as DNA, the CDR3 is TGCGCCAGCAGCTTGGACAGTTCCTCCTACAATGAGCAGTTCTTC. Translating gives CASSLDSSSYNEQFF.

V gene TRBV15 combines with J gene TRBJ1-2; perhaps TRBD1 as D (5 bases). Per germline, CDR1 LNHNV and CDR2 YYDKDF (reference sequence). V was shortened by 5 bases and J by 2 bases, with 18 bases between the two germline ends. There are 16 residues in the CDR3. The CDR3 region has the DNA TGTGCCACCAGCGGGTTCGGACAAAAGGAGAACTATGGCTACACCTTC. Its protein is CATSGFGQKENYGYTF. Looking up the rest from reference TRBV15 and TRBJ1-2 gives the full variable domain: DAMVIQNPRYQVTQFGKPVTLSCSQTLNHNVMYWYQQKSSQAPKLLFHYYDKDFNNEADTPDNFQSRRPNTSFCFLDIRSPGLGDTAMYLCATSGFGQKENYGYTFGSGTRLTVV.

The V and J genes are TRBV3-1 (or the pseudogene TRBV3-2) and TRBJ2-1; a weak D match, TRBD2 (6 bases). The V end lost 5 bases, the J end lost 2 bases, and 19 bases lay between the germline ends. The CDR3 is 17 amino acids. CDR1 and CDR2 (germline): LGHDT, YNNKEL (reference sequence). The CDR3 region has the DNA TGTGCCAGCAGCAAAGGCCTTCCAACTAGCCCCTACAATGAGCAGTTCTTC. It codes for CASSKGLPTSPYNEQFF.

The gene calls are TRBV18 and TRBJ1-4, with D perhaps matching TRBD1 (5 bases). The ends were cut back, 2 bases at V and 8 bases at J, with 12 bases in the middle. The V gene's germline CDR1 is KGHSH and CDR2 LQKENI. The CDR3 is made up of 14 amino acids. The CDR3 loop reads CASSPGPGKEKLFF. In nucleotides, the CDR3 is TGTGCCAGCTCACCAGGACCAGGGAAGGAAAAACTGTTTTTT.

Comments on this clone: Other DNA sequences from this sample encode an identical CDR3 as well. The genes are TRBV5-1 and TRBJ2-1; TRBD2 agrees at 8 bases. V lost 4 bases to trimming and J lost 1 base; unmatched junction nucleotides: 4. There are 15 residues in the CDR3. The germline V gene has CDR1 SGHRS and CDR2 YFSETQ. Here the CDR3 reads CASSPTGGSYNEQFF. The CDR3 DNA follows: TGCGCCAGCAGCCCGACGGGAGGGTCCTACAATGAGCAGTTCTTC.

This CDR3 reads CASSLTALRGNTDTQYF. CDR3 nucleotide sequence: TGTGCCAGCAGCTTAACCGCCTTGAGGGGTAACACAGATACGCAGTATTTT. V is TRBV7-6 and J is TRBJ2-3; D assignment may be TRBD1 or TRBD2 (5 bases each). Trimming removed 2 bases from V and 2 bases from J, with 17 bases in between. The CDR3 is 17 residues long. The germline V gene encodes CDR1 SGHVS and CDR2 FNYEAQ.

The J gene is TRBJ2-2, the V gene TRBV7-8; TRBD2 is a possible D gene (5 bases). The CDR3 spans 17 residues. Trimming removed 1 base from V and 1 base from J, with 13 bases in between. Germline V lookup: CDR1 SGHVS, CDR2 FQNEAQ. CDR3 region: CASSLDELSGNTGELFF. The CDR3 DNA sequence: TGTGCCAGCAGCTTAGACGAGTTAAGCGGGAACACCGGGGAGCTGTTTTTT.

V gene TRBV5-5 combines with J gene TRBJ2-1, with TRBD2 matching 10 bases. This CDR3 has 15 amino acids. CDR1 SGHKS and CDR2 YYEKEE come from the germline V gene (reference sequence). Unmatched junction bases numbered 8, after V lost 4 bases and J lost 7 bases. Here the CDR3 DNA reads TGTGCCAGCAGCCCTTCAGCGGGGGGGAAAAATGAGCAGTTCTTC. Its protein is CASSPSAGGKNEQFF.

This clone was observed a single time. J is TRBJ2-2 and V is TRBV7-9, with 8 nucleotides matching TRBD2. This CDR3 comprises 15 residues. Looked up from germline, CDR1 is SEHNR and CDR2 is FQNEAQ (reference sequence). The V gene end was trimmed by 4 bases and the J gene end by 6 bases; junction bases not matched to a gene: 7. CDR3 region: CASSSGTRDAGELFF. The CDR3 coding sequence is TGTGCCAGCAGCTCCGGGACTAGGGACGCCGGGGAGCTGTTTTTT.

The V call is TRBV3-1 (or the pseudogene TRBV3-2), the J call TRBJ1-1; D call uncertain. The germline V and J ends were trimmed by 1 base and 10 bases, with 10 bases remaining between them. The CDR3 is 12 amino acids. The V gene's germline CDR1 is LGHDT and CDR2 YNNKEL (reference sequence). CDR3 loop: CASSQAGLGAFF. In DNA, the CDR3 is TGTGCCAGCAGCCAAGCGGGCCTCGGAGCTTTCTTT.

The rearrangement uses TRBV19 and TRBJ1-1; D not resolved. The germline gives CDR1 LNHDA, CDR2 SQIVND (reference sequence). CDR3 size: 11 residues. Trimming cost V 6 bases and J 7 bases, with 9 bases left between them. CDR3 in amino acids: CASRGPVEAFF. In nucleotides, the CDR3 is TGTGCCAGTAGGGGCCCAGTTGAAGCTTTCTTT.

The chain couples TRBV5-6 to TRBJ2-7, with unresolved D. Germline V CDR1 and CDR2: SGHDT, YYEEEE. V was pared by 1 base and J by 2 bases, with 10 bases between. The length of the CDR3 is 14 residues. The CDR3 DNA is TGTGCCAGCAGCTTGACCCAATTTACCTACGAGCAGTACTTC. This sequence encodes CASSLTQFTYEQYF. Filled out from reference TRBV5-6 and TRBJ2-7, the complete variable domain reads DAGVTQSPTHLIKTRGQQVTLRCSPKSGHDTVSWYQQALGQGPQFIFQYYEEEERQRGNFPDRFSGHQFPNYSSELNVNALLLGDSALYLCASSLTQFTYEQYFGPGTRLTVT.

The CDR3 DNA is TGTGCCAGCAGTTACTCGGAGACGGGGGGCGCCTATGGCTACACCTTC. Its translation: CASSYSETGGAYGYTF. This chain connects TRBV6-5 to TRBJ1-2, with D tentatively TRBD1 (6 bases). Between the trimmed V and J ends, which lost 0 bases and 4 bases, there was a span of 15 bases. Per the germline V gene, CDR1 is MNHEY and CDR2 is SVGAGI. The CDR3 loop spans 16 amino acids.

The rearrangement links TRBV28 to TRBJ2-7; D not certain. Germline-derived CDR1 and CDR2 are MDHEN and SYDVKM. The CDR3 has 13 amino acids. Trimming left V 8 bases short and J 5 bases short, with 16 bases between. The CDR3 spells CASRPALRHEQYV. In DNA form, the CDR3 reads TGTGCCAGCCGCCCAGCTCTTCGTCACGAGCAGTACGTC.

The V and J genes are TRBV28 and TRBJ2-3, with a tentative D call TRBD2 (7 bases). V was pared by 6 bases and J by 4 bases, with 8 bases between. The CDR3 consists of 12 residues. Germline assignment: CDR1 MDHEN and CDR2 SYDVKM. The CDR3 sequence is CASSGGPDTQYF. The DNA of the CDR3 is TGTGCCAGCAGCGGGGGGCCAGATACGCAGTATTTT.